A selection of T cell receptor beta chains follows, all from one sample in a study of blood T cells in healthy people across ages. TCRdb reprocessed the 5' RACE reads with MiXCR, giving one entry per CDR3 protein. The sample lists fewer than 1,200,000 distinct CDR3 sequences, under 30% occurring once. The sample was also reused in another study, on T cells of mothers and their children.

Material for sequencing was blood. Receptors were obtained from a girl aged 2-10 years in good health. The CDR3 runs from the conserved cysteine through the conserved F or W. Fields, in order: D gene, V gene, J gene, clone size, CDR3 DNA, CDR3 protein. The D gene is left open where the match is weak. Size is omitted from some rows. Given values are once, few, many or a class for expanded clones.

d_call: .; v_call: TRBV20-1; j_call: TRBJ2-3; clone_size: few; cdr3_nt: TGCAGTGCCAGAAAATCTGGCGGCACAGATACGCAGTATTTT; cdr3_aa: CSARKSGGTDTQYF
d_call: TRBD2; v_call: TRBV2; j_call: TRBJ2-2; clone_size: .; cdr3_nt: TGTGCCAGCAGTGATTACCTCGGGTTACCGCGGGAGGGCCGGTCCGGGGAGCTGTTTTTT; cdr3_aa: CASSDYLGLPREGRSGELFF
d_call: .; v_call: TRBV7-2; j_call: TRBJ2-7; clone_size: few; cdr3_nt: TGTGCCAGCAGCCACGGTTGGGAGCAGTACTTC; cdr3_aa: CASSHGWEQYF
d_call: .; v_call: TRBV18; j_call: TRBJ2-3; clone_size: few; cdr3_nt: TGTGCCAGCTCACCATATGAGAGGTTGGATACGCAGTATTTT; cdr3_aa: CASSPYERLDTQYF
d_call: .; v_call: TRBV6-2/TRBV6-3; j_call: TRBJ2-7; clone_size: .; cdr3_nt: TGTGCCAGCAGCAACTCCGTTGGACCCGACTACGAGCAGTACTTC; cdr3_aa: CASSNSVGPDYEQYF
d_call: TRBD2; v_call: TRBV9; j_call: TRBJ2-1; clone_size: .; cdr3_nt: TGTGCCAGCAGCCCCGAAGCGGGAAGCTCCTACAATGAGCAGTTCTTC; cdr3_aa: CASSPEAGSSYNEQFF
d_call: .; v_call: TRBV5-1; j_call: TRBJ2-3; clone_size: .; cdr3_nt: TGCGCCAGCAGCTTGGAAACCAGGAGAGATACGCAGTATTTT; cdr3_aa: CASSLETRRDTQYF
d_call: .; v_call: TRBV7-2; j_call: TRBJ2-1; clone_size: once; cdr3_nt: TGTGCCAGCAGCTTCCGTGGGGAGAGCCTCGGTGCTGATGAGCAGTTCTTC; cdr3_aa: CASSFRGESLGADEQFF
d_call: .; v_call: TRBV2; j_call: TRBJ2-2; clone_size: .; cdr3_nt: TGTGCCAGCAGTGAGGTTGGGAACACCGGGGAGCTGTTTTTT; cdr3_aa: CASSEVGNTGELFF
d_call: .; v_call: TRBV7-6; j_call: TRBJ1-1; clone_size: few; cdr3_nt: TGTGCCAGCAGCTTAGACAGGGTGGCGACTGAAGCTTTCTTT; cdr3_aa: CASSLDRVATEAFF
d_call: TRBD1; v_call: TRBV29-1; j_call: TRBJ2-1; clone_size: few; cdr3_nt: TGCAGCGGCAGCCGGACAGGGGACAATGAGCAGTTCTTC; cdr3_aa: CSGSRTGDNEQFF
d_call: .; v_call: TRBV3-1; j_call: TRBJ2-3; clone_size: .; cdr3_nt: TGTGCCAGCAGCCGAGGGAGGATTGCCGGGGACACGCAGTATTTT; cdr3_aa: CASSRGRIAGDTQYF
d_call: TRBD1; v_call: TRBV29-1; j_call: TRBJ2-7; clone_size: .; cdr3_nt: TGCAGCGCTATGTTGCAGGGGGCCGGTGTTGTGCAGTACTTC; cdr3_aa: CSAMLQGAGVVQYF
d_call: .; v_call: TRBV5-1; j_call: TRBJ1-1; clone_size: .; cdr3_nt: TGCGCCAGCGCCACACGCCAGGTGGGTGAAGCTTTCTTT; cdr3_aa: CASATRQVGEAFF